Below, 18 T cell receptor beta chains from the same sample are listed, as sequenced in a study of shared clonotypes between healthy human individuals. Method: immunoSEQ multiplex PCR; TCRdb's copy keeps in-frame clones and lacks some. The sample carries some 1.5 million clones, about 98% recorded once. The material sequenced was naive CD4+ T cells sorted from blood. Subset defined: CD45RA+ positively selected. These receptors were collected from a man aged 25-40 years in good health.

The rearrangement links TRBV6-1 to TRBJ2-1, with TRBD1 identical over 7 bases. Germline values: CDR1 MNHNS, CDR2 SASEGT. With V trimmed by 6 bases and J by 4 bases, 3 bases remained unmatched. This CDR3 is built from 13 residues. The CDR3 reads CASREQGYNEQFF. The CDR3 nucleotides are TGTGCCAGCAGGGAACAGGGGTACAATGAGCAGTTCTTC.

This chain uses TRBV7-2 with TRBJ2-5, with TRBD1 as a possible D gene (6 bases). The CDR3 has 13 residues. Germline V lookup: CDR1 SGHTA, CDR2 FQGNSA. Trimming shortened V by 3 bases and J by 5 bases, and 10 bases separated the two germline ends. The DNA of the CDR3 is TGTGCCAGCAGCTTCAACAGGGCCGAGACCCAGTACTTC. The encoded protein is CASSFNRAETQYF.

The rearrangement links TRBV9 to TRBJ2-3, with TRBD2 matching 11 bases. In germline, CDR1 is SGDLS, CDR2 YYNGEE. CDR3 length: 16 amino acids. V shed 2 bases, J shed 9 bases, and the junction held 11 bases outside the gene matches. CDR3 amino acids: CASSVSSLAGEETQYF. Written as DNA, the CDR3 is TGTGCCAGCAGCGTGAGCTCACTAGCGGGAGAAGAAACGCAGTATTTT.

As to this clone: Other nucleotide sequences from this sample produce the same CDR3. CDR3 sequence: CASSLTGSNEKLFF. The CDR3 nucleotides read TGTGCCAGCAGCTTGACGGGGTCTAATGAAAAACTGTTTTTT. V and J are TRBV5-5 and TRBJ1-4; D gene unclear. Germline CDR1 reads SGHKS; CDR2 reads YYEKEE (reference sequence). V was trimmed by 1 base and J by 3 bases, leaving 7 bases between them. CDR3 length: 14 residues.

This sequence joins TRBV5-1 and TRBJ2-3, with a weak D call TRBD2 (5 bases). The CDR3 runs 13 residues. CDR1 and CDR2 (germline): SGHRS, YFSETQ. The V end lost 5 bases, the J end lost 1 base, and 8 bases lay between the germline ends. In nucleotides, the CDR3 is TGCGCCAGCAGAGCGAGGGGCACAGATACGCAGTATTTT. Residues: CASRARGTDTQYF.

The chain employs TRBV4-2 and TRBJ2-1, with 10 bases aligning to TRBD2. Trimming took 1 base from V and 0 from J; bases not matched to a gene: 0. Germline V gene data show CDR1 as LGHNA and CDR2 as YNFKEQ. The CDR3 consists of 16 residues. This chain's CDR3 is CASSQASGSSYNEQFF. The CDR3 bases are TGTGCCAGCAGCCAAGCTAGCGGGAGCTCCTACAATGAGCAGTTCTTC.

The chain employs TRBV4-3 and TRBJ2-7; the match to TRBD1 covers 8 bases. V was clipped by 0 bases and J by 5 bases; unmatched bases: 3. This CDR3 has 14 amino acids. Germline assignment: CDR1 LGHNA and CDR2 YSLEER. DNA of the CDR3: TGCGCCAGCAGCCAAGACTGGACAGGGAACGAGCAGTACTTC. Translating gives CASSQDWTGNEQYF.

The J gene is TRBJ2-6, the V gene TRBV15, with D possibly TRBD1 on 5 matching bases. In germline, CDR1 is LNHNV, CDR2 YYDKDF (reference sequence). V was pared by 1 base and J by 4 bases, with 8 bases between. The CDR3 spans 15 residues. This CDR3 reads CATSRAGFGANVLTF. CDR3 nucleotides: TGTGCCACCAGCAGAGCAGGGTTCGGGGCCAACGTCCTGACTTTC.

This sequence joins TRBV18 and TRBJ2-7; 7 bases match TRBD1. Germline CDR1 is KGHSH and CDR2 is LQKENI. The ends lost 1 base at V and 1 base at J; junction bases unmatched: 7. The length of the CDR3 is 16 residues. The CDR3 DNA sequence: TGTGCCAGCTCACCACGAACAGGGGTCAGGTCCTACGAGCAGTACTTC. This gives the protein CASSPRTGVRSYEQYF.

This clone was seen just once. This sequence joins TRBV11-3 and TRBJ2-2; D remains unclear. The CDR3 contains 14 residues. In germline, CDR1 is SGHNT, CDR2 YENEEA. The V end lost 6 bases, the J end lost 4 bases, and 12 bases lay between the germline ends. The CDR3 sequence: CASSRERGTGELFF. The CDR3 nucleotides are TGTGCCAGCAGTCGTGAGCGCGGCACCGGGGAGCTGTTTTTT.

The chain links TRBV29-1 to TRBJ2-3; a weak D match, TRBD2 (6 bases). V was shortened by 4 bases and J by 1 base, with 12 bases between the two germline ends. The CDR3 is 14 residues long. Germline lookup yields CDR1 SQVTM and CDR2 ANQGSEA. CDR3 nucleotides: TGCAGCGTTGTAGGTTCTAGCGGCACAGATACGCAGTATTTT. This encodes CSVVGSSGTDTQYF.

In regard to this clone: The same CDR3 can be traced to other DNA sequences in this sample. V usage is TRBV29-1 and J usage is TRBJ1-1; D not resolved. The CDR3 totals 11 residues. Germline V gene data show CDR1 as SQVTM and CDR2 as ANQGSEA. V lost 6 bases, J lost 1 base, and 6 bases lay in between. CDR3 bases: TGCAGCGTCTCAGGGAACACTGAAGCTTTCTTT. Protein: CSVSGNTEAFF.

V and J are TRBV10-3 and TRBJ2-7; 7 positions agree with TRBD2. Germline V gives CDR1 ENHRY, CDR2 SYGVKD. The CDR3 loop spans 18 amino acids. J was trimmed by 2 bases and V by 6 bases; bases with no gene match: 19. CDR3 nucleotide sequence: TGTGCCATCAGCCTCCCCGCGGGTCGCGGGGGAGGGACCTACGAGCAGTACTTC. Translated: CAISLPAGRGGGTYEQYF.

The chain couples TRBV28 to TRBJ1-4; the match to TRBD1 covers 11 bases. CDR1 and CDR2 (germline): MDHEN, SYDVKM. The CDR3 sequence is 16 residues long. V dropped 7 bases and J dropped 7; count of bases not matched to a gene: 11. CDR3 nucleotides: TGTGCCAGCACGGTGGACAGGGGGCGATTTCCTGAAAAACTGTTTTTT. It translates to CASTVDRGRFPEKLFF.

The chain combines TRBV4-1 with TRBJ2-1; TRBD1 matches 9 bases. Germline loops: CDR1 MGHRA, CDR2 YSYEKL. This CDR3 comprises 16 residues. Trimming cost V 5 bases and J 4 bases; bases outside gene matches: 9. The DNA for the CDR3 is TGCGCCAGCAGCAAAAACCGGGACAGGGAATACAATGAGCAGTTCTTC. Protein sequence: CASSKNRDREYNEQFF.

V gene TRBV6-5 combines with J gene TRBJ2-5; either TRBD1 or TRBD2 may supply D (5 bases each). The CDR3 length is 13 residues. Germline loops: CDR1 MNHEY, CDR2 SVGAGI. V lost 8 bases, J lost 5 bases, and 15 bases lay in between. The CDR3 nucleotides are TGTGCCAGCGGGTGGGGGTCGGGCGAGACCCAGTACTTC. Residues: CASGWGSGETQYF.

About this clone itself: Other DNA variants within this sample encode the same CDR3. V gene TRBV2 combines with J gene TRBJ1-1, with D possibly being TRBD1 (5 bases). Trimming removed 5 bases at V and 1 base at J, with 8 bases between. CDR1 and CDR2 (germline): SNHLY, FYNNEI. The CDR3 length is 13 residues. The CDR3 spells CASSQQGNTEAFF. CDR3 sequence (DNA): TGTGCCAGCAGTCAGCAGGGGAACACTGAAGCTTTCTTT.

The chain uses TRBV11-2 and TRBJ2-7, with TRBD2 identical over 12 bases. The germline V gene has CDR1 SGHAT and CDR2 FQNNGV. CDR3 size: 17 residues. The V segment lost 5 bases and the J segment 2 bases; nucleotides outside the gene matches: 10. Written as DNA, the CDR3 is TGTGCCAGCAGCCCCGAGACTAGCGGGAGAAGCACCTACGAGCAGTACTTC. Its translation: CASSPETSGRSTYEQYF.